The clone carrying this T cell receptor beta chain was seen once. The record originates from a study of control samples from healthy donors and cancer patients. The CDR3 consists of 16 residues. Germline V gene data show CDR1 as MDHEN and CDR2 as SYDVKM. J gave up 0 bases and V 4 bases, and 6 bases lay outside the gene matches. Assay used: immunoSEQ multiplex PCR; TCRdb lists only in-frame clones, some missing. The sample lists 40,000 to 65,000 clones, around 87% seen once, with 11% to 15% in the top ten. The sequence derives from a man in his sixties with head and neck cancer. Sequencing input: PBMCs. This sequence joins TRBV28 and TRBJ2-1; 7 positions match TRBD1. The CDR3 DNA sequence: TGTGCCAGCAGTTCCCCTAACAGGGGCTCCTACAATGAGCAGTTCTTC. This encodes CASSSPNRGSYNEQFF.